This T cell receptor (beta chain) was retrieved from a study of post-analysis software for immune sequencing data. Study details: Some patients lacked subtype; others had relapsing-remitting, secondary progressive or progressive-relapsing disease. Overall study results and limits: Four to six TRBV segments (TRBV5-6, TRBV5-1 and TRBV20-1 among them) occurred more frequently in patients than in controls. Co-batched samples clustered tightly together by F measure. The study found significantly lower normalized Chao1 diversity in multiple sclerosis patients than in controls.

CDR3 length equals 16 residues. V shed 6 bases and J shed 2 bases, with 20 bases lying between them. From germline, CDR1 is MGHDK and CDR2 SYGVNS. This clonotype showed up just a few times. Antigen: not known. Presence of unique molecular identifiers characterized the TCR beta cDNA libraries. Input populations of roughly 0.85 to 11 million T cells gave rise to 500,000 or so cDNA molecules. MiXCR, run by TCRdb on the PCR reads, gives a single entry per CDR3 protein. The repertoire has roughly 540,000 distinct CDR3 sequences, less than 40% of them found once; the top ten carry around 6%. The sequence was obtained from a girl aged 2-17 years with multiple sclerosis. The chain links TRBV25-1 to TRBJ2-7, with D perhaps matching TRBD1 (5 bases). The sample taken for sequencing was blood. The CDR3 here is CASRPTTGRGTYEQYF. Here the CDR3 DNA reads TGTGCCAGCAGACCCACCACAGGCCGTGGGACCTACGAGCAGTACTTC.